A selection of T cell receptor beta chains follows, all from one sample in a study of T-cell reconstitution after alpha-beta-depleted transplantation in children. From the PCR reads, TCRdb called clonotypes with MiXCR, one entry per CDR3 protein. In the table there are hundreds of thousands of distinct CDR3 sequences, around 13% of which are singletons. Material: PBMCs, mostly from graft donor cells, obtained 360 days after TCRalphabeta/CD19-depleted stem cell transplant. Receptors were obtained from a male patient under 18 who had a stem cell transplant for acute myeloid leukemia, so the T cells may come from the graft donor. Each CDR3 is given with its conserved first and last residue. Each record gives: V gene, clone size, J gene, D gene, CDR3 length, CDR3 protein, CDR3 DNA. The D gene is left open where the match is weak. Only some rows state a clone size, as once, few, many or a class for expanded clones.

TRBV6-5	few	TRBJ2-7	TRBD2	16	CASSYSVGLASYEQYF	TGTGCCAGCAGTTACTCAGTTGGACTAGCTTCCTACGAGCAGTACTTC
TRBV7-9	many	TRBJ2-1	TRBD2	16	CASIFLAGSSYNEQFF	TGTGCCAGCATATTCTTAGCGGGGAGCTCCTACAATGAGCAGTTCTTC
TRBV3-1	NA	TRBJ2-2	TRBD1	16	CASSLRGTFPPGELFF	TGTGCCAGCAGCCTCAGGGGGACATTTCCACCCGGGGAGCTGTTTTTT
TRBV7-8	NA	TRBJ2-7	TRBD1	15	CASSLADRVSYEQYF	TGTGCCAGCAGCTTAGCCGACAGGGTCTCCTACGAGCAGTACTTC
TRBV28	few	TRBJ2-7	TRBD2	15	CASARPLAGTYEQYF	TGTGCCAGCGCCCGGCCGCTAGCGGGAACCTACGAGCAGTACTTC
TRBV5-6	many	TRBJ2-7	TRBD2	17	CASSLVGLAGGDYEQYF	TGTGCCAGCAGCTTGGTAGGACTAGCCGGAGGAGACTACGAGCAGTACTTC
TRBV7-2	few	TRBJ2-1	NA	15	CASSLAPAAYNEQFF	TGTGCCAGCAGCCTAGCGCCTGCCGCCTACAATGAGCAGTTCTTC
TRBV12-3/TRBV12-4	NA	TRBJ2-1	TRBD2	15	CASSLGAGVGSEQFF	TGTGCCAGCAGTCTAGGGGCGGGAGTGGGGAGTGAGCAGTTCTTC
TRBV4-2	NA	TRBJ2-5	NA	18	CASSQDLGRPVEGETQYF	TGTGCCAGCAGCCAAGATCTTGGCAGGCCTGTGGAGGGGGAGACCCAGTACTTC
TRBV3-1	NA	TRBJ1-4	TRBD1	15	CASSQDGTDNEKLFF	TGTGCCAGCAGCCAAGACGGGACAGACAATGAAAAACTGTTTTTT
TRBV7-2	many	TRBJ2-1	NA	13	CASSSGSRNEQFF	TGTGCCAGCAGCTCCGGATCTAGGAATGAGCAGTTCTTC
TRBV20-1	few	TRBJ2-7	NA	13	CSAGLPGAYEQYF	TGCAGTGCTGGCCTCCCGGGGGCCTACGAGCAGTACTTC
TRBV7-7	NA	TRBJ2-1	NA	13	CASSFARGGEQFF	TGTGCTAGCAGCTTTGCCAGGGGAGGTGAGCAGTTCTTC
TRBV2	many	TRBJ2-1	TRBD2	13	CASISGKTMQQFF	TGTGCCAGCATTAGCGGGAAAACAATGCAGCAGTTCTTC
TRBV6-1	few	TRBJ2-1	NA	12	CASTQGKSEQFF	TGTGCCAGCACCCAGGGGAAAAGCGAGCAGTTCTTC
TRBV5-1	many	TRBJ2-5	TRBD2	15	CASSLLAGAQETQYF	TGCGCCAGCAGCTTATTAGCGGGAGCCCAAGAGACCCAGTACTTC
TRBV29-1	NA	TRBJ1-2	TRBD1	13	CSVDRGRTYGYTF	TGCAGCGTCGACAGGGGGAGGACCTATGGCTACACCTTC
TRBV29-1	many	TRBJ2-7	NA	13	CSVEGRAPYEQYF	TGCAGCGTTGAAGGCAGGGCCCCCTACGAGCAGTACTTC
TRBV5-6	few	TRBJ2-1	NA	12	CASSLVGWIQFF	TGTGCCAGCAGCTTGGTAGGGTGGATACAGTTCTTC
TRBV13	NA	TRBJ2-7	TRBD2	15	CASSFVLAGQYEQYF	TGTGCCAGCAGCTTCGTACTAGCGGGGCAGTACGAGCAGTACTTC
TRBV7-8	NA	TRBJ2-1	TRBD2	15	CASSLLTSGMGEQFF	TGTGCCAGCAGCTTATTGACTAGCGGGATGGGTGAGCAGTTCTTC
TRBV7-3	NA	TRBJ2-4	TRBD2	20	CASSLRWGLARVKKGNIQYF	TGTGCCAGCAGCTTAAGGTGGGGACTAGCCCGGGTTAAAAAAGGAAACATTCAGTACTTC
TRBV6-2/TRBV6-3	few	TRBJ2-7	NA	17	CASRKLTLSEFPYEQYF	TGTGCCAGCAGAAAATTGACCCTAAGTGAATTCCCCTACGAGCAGTACTTC
TRBV6-2/TRBV6-3	few	TRBJ2-5	TRBD2	14	CASSRTSRQETQYF	TGTGCCAGCAGTCGGACTAGTAGGCAAGAGACCCAGTACTTC
TRBV6-5	few	TRBJ1-4	NA	15	CASSYSSERREKLFF	TGTGCCAGCAGTTACTCGAGCGAACGGAGGGAAAAACTGTTTTTT
TRBV28	NA	TRBJ2-5	NA	14	CASSLQAISRAQYF	TGTGCCAGCAGTCTACAGGCCATCTCTAGGGCCCAGTACTTC
TRBV3-1	many	TRBJ2-2	TRBD2	15	CASSQWGLKGGELFF	TGTGCCAGCAGCCAATGGGGACTAAAGGGCGGGGAGCTGTTTTTT
TRBV20-1	few	TRBJ2-7	TRBD2	15	CSATGLAGGSYEQYF	TGCAGTGCCACAGGACTAGCGGGGGGCTCCTACGAGCAGTACTTC
TRBV6-2/TRBV6-3	NA	TRBJ1-3	NA	15	CASTEIRGSGNTIYF	TGTGCCAGCACCGAGATACGAGGATCTGGAAACACCATATATTTT
TRBV2	few	TRBJ1-6	NA	15	CASSEARGGNSPLHF	TGTGCCAGCAGTGAAGCGCGAGGGGGTAATTCACCCCTCCACTTT
TRBV30	NA	TRBJ1-5	NA	13	CAWSGGVTQPQHF	TGTGCCTGGAGCGGAGGGGTCACTCAGCCCCAGCATTTT
TRBV20-1	few	TRBJ2-1	NA	13	CSARAYLSNEQFF	TGCAGTGCTAGAGCTTACCTCTCCAATGAGCAGTTCTTC
TRBV7-2	many	TRBJ1-3	NA	16	CASSFSVGGVGNTIYF	TGTGCCAGCAGCTTTTCCGTGGGAGGGGTTGGAAACACCATATATTTT
TRBV18	NA	TRBJ2-7	NA	17	CASSHRTRLPFSYEQYF	TGTGCCAGCTCACATCGGACTCGCCTACCTTTCTCCTACGAGCAGTACTTC
TRBV6-5	NA	TRBJ2-1	TRBD1	13	CASSYRDSNEQFF	TGTGCCAGCAGTTACCGGGACAGCAATGAGCAGTTCTTC
TRBV11-2	NA	TRBJ2-7	NA	15	CASSRDRHPTYEQYF	TGTGCCAGCAGCCGTGACAGGCATCCGACCTACGAGCAGTACTTC
TRBV29-1	many	TRBJ2-5	TRBD2	15	CSVQLAGGPQETQYF	TGCAGCGTTCAACTAGCGGGAGGGCCACAAGAGACCCAGTACTTC
TRBV15	many	TRBJ2-1	NA	14	CATSRVAYDNEQFF	TGTGCCACCAGCAGAGTGGCTTACGACAATGAGCAGTTCTTC
TRBV6-5	few	TRBJ2-1	TRBD2	17	CASSYSRLAGRYNEQFF	TGTGCCAGCAGTTACTCGCGGCTAGCGGGCCGGTACAATGAGCAGTTCTTC
TRBV10-2	few	TRBJ2-1	NA	12	CASKGIYNEQFF	TGCGCCAGCAAGGGTATATACAATGAGCAGTTCTTC
TRBV7-3	NA	TRBJ1-6	TRBD1	15	CASSLAGQYNSPLHF	TGTGCCAGCAGCCTCGCGGGACAGTATAATTCACCCCTCCACTTT